The TCR beta chain described here comes from a study of blood T cell repertoires in COVID-19. On the study more broadly: The analysed material was cDNA or gDNA that came from T cells, B-cell-depleted T cells, or PBMCs.

Sequencing was performed with immunoSEQ multiplex PCR; in TCRdb, only in-frame clones are kept and a portion is missing. The repertoire consists of over 40,000 clones, with 80% to 90% occurring once and the leading ten covering about 2.9%. Germline assignment: CDR1 SGHRS and CDR2 YFSETQ. The CDR3 contains 14 residues. The V gene end was trimmed by 5 bases and the J gene end by 3 bases; junction bases not matched to a gene: 7. The clonotype comes from a woman older than 75 with acute or convalescent COVID-19. The rearrangement uses TRBV5-1 and TRBJ1-2, with TRBD1 matching over 7 bases. The sequencing sample was made of peripheral blood. The CDR3 DNA reads TGCGCCAGCAGTCCCAGGACAGGAGACTATGGCTACACCTTC. Translated: CASSPRTGDYGYTF.